These 22 T cell receptor beta chains were all obtained from the same sample, sequenced in a study of cytomegalovirus exposure and HLA in healthy donors. Primers: 60 Vbeta forward and 13 Jbeta reverse. The data were produced by immunoSEQ multiplex PCR, yet TCRdb's version contains in-frame clones alone and is incomplete. Of about 110,000 clones in the sample, roughly four fifths are singletons; the top ten hold under 4%. Sequenced input: PBMCs. Receptors were obtained from a man aged 55 to 70 in good health and CMV-seronegative.

The chain has TRBV6-6 and TRBJ1-2; 7 nucleotides agree with TRBD1. The V gene end was trimmed by 7 bases and the J gene end by 3 bases; junction bases not matched to a gene: 8. Germline V gives CDR1 MNHNY, CDR2 SVGAGI (reference sequence). The CDR3 covers 14 residues. CDR3 bases: TGTGCCAGCAACCCGACAGGGAGAGACTATGGCTACACCTTC. Residues: CASNPTGRDYGYTF.

The chain links TRBV7-9 to TRBJ1-1; tentatively, D is TRBD1 (6 bases). Trimming shortened V by 4 bases and J by 6 bases, and 24 bases separated the two germline ends. The CDR3 is 17 amino acids. CDR1 SEHNR and CDR2 FQNEAQ come from the germline V gene (reference sequence). CDR3 amino acids: CASSYTGWGGSNAEAFF. The CDR3 DNA reads as TGTGCCAGCAGCTATACAGGGTGGGGGGGCTCAAACGCTGAAGCTTTCTTT. The whole variable domain, filled in from reference TRBV7-9 and TRBJ1-1, reads DTGVSQNPRHKITKRGQNVTFRCDPISEHNRLYWYRQTLGQGPEFLTYFQNEAQLEKSRLLSDRFSAERPKGSFSTLEIQRTEQGDSAMYLCASSYTGWGGSNAEAFFGQGTRLTVV.

This sequence joins TRBV7-9 and TRBJ2-2, with D possibly matching TRBD2 (5 bases). This CDR3 region has 14 residues. The germline V gene has CDR1 SEHNR and CDR2 FQNEAQ (reference sequence). V lost 2 bases to trimming and J lost 8 bases, with 12 bases between them. In DNA form, the CDR3 reads TGTGCCAGCAGCTTACTGGGTAGCGCGGGGGAGCTGTTTTTT. This gives the protein CASSLLGSAGELFF.

The rearrangement joins TRBV5-6 to TRBJ2-3; 8 positions match TRBD1. CDR1 and CDR2 from the germline V gene are SGHDT and YYEEEE. There are 14 residues in the CDR3. Trimming at V came to 4 bases and at J to 3 bases, leaving 4 bases not matched to a gene. CDR3: CASSIGQGTDTQYF. The CDR3 DNA reads as TGTGCCAGCAGCATCGGACAGGGAACAGATACGCAGTATTTT.

The V and J genes are TRBV9 and TRBJ1-3; D is uncertain. Germline values: CDR1 SGDLS, CDR2 YYNGEE. The CDR3 runs 14 residues. Trimming pared 0 bases from V and 4 bases from J, leaving 8 bases between. The CDR3 nucleotides read TGTGCCAGCAGCGTAGACTCTCTAGGAAACACCATATATTTT. Amino acids: CASSVDSLGNTIYF. Full variable domain (outside the CDR3, taken from reference TRBV9 and TRBJ1-3): DSGVTQTPKHLITATGQRVTLRCSPRSGDLSVYWYQQSLDQGLQFLIQYYNGEERAKGNILERFSAQQFPDLHSELNLSSLELGDSALYFCASSVDSLGNTIYFGEGSWLTVV.

This chain links TRBV18 with TRBJ2-5; D not resolved. The V and J ends lost 2 bases and 0 bases respectively, with 10 bases between them. The CDR3 totals 15 residues. The germline V gene has CDR1 KGHSH and CDR2 LQKENI. The CDR3 DNA reads TGTGCCAGCTCACCAAACACCCAGAACCAAGAGACCCAGTACTTC. Translated, it gives CASSPNTQNQETQYF.

The J gene is TRBJ2-2, the V gene TRBV19; possible D gene TRBD2, 5 bases. The CDR3 runs 14 residues. Trimming left V 6 bases short and J 7 bases short, with 15 bases between. The germline V gene encodes CDR1 LNHDA and CDR2 SQIVND (reference sequence). The CDR3: CASRPRGRGGELFF. CDR3 DNA: TGTGCCAGTAGGCCGAGAGGGCGAGGCGGGGAGCTGTTTTTT.

This rearrangement joins TRBV11-1 to TRBJ2-7; 8 nucleotides line up with TRBD1. The junction had 7 bases not matched to a gene; V was cut back by 7 bases and J by 2 bases. Germline V gene sequence: CDR1 SGHAT, CDR2 FQDESV (reference sequence). This CDR3 has 14 amino acids. The CDR3 coding sequence is TGTGCCAGCACCCTACAGGGGGGCCCCTACGAGCAGTACTTC. Protein sequence: CASTLQGGPYEQYF. Supplemented by reference TRBV11-1 and TRBJ2-7, the full variable domain reads EAEVAQSPRYKITEKSQAVAFWCDPISGHATLYWYRQILGQGPELLVQFQDESVVDDSQLPKDRFSAERLKGVDSTLKIQPAELGDSAMYLCASTLQGGPYEQYFGPGTRLTVT.

The CDR3 DNA reads as TGCGCCAGCAGCTGGGACAGCTCTGGAAACACCATATATTTT. Translated, it gives CASSWDSSGNTIYF. The V call is TRBV5-1, the J call TRBJ1-3, with 7 bases matching TRBD1. Germline CDR1 is SGHRS and CDR2 is YFSETQ. The trim removed 3 bases at V and 0 bases at J, leaving 0 bases unmatched. The CDR3 is 14 residues long.

The chain uses TRBV18 and TRBJ1-2, with D unresolved. The CDR3 contains 14 residues. Per the germline V gene, CDR1 is KGHSH and CDR2 is LQKENI. V gave up 3 bases and J gave up 2 bases, with 10 bases separating them. The CDR3 sequence: CASSPSAANYGYTF. The CDR3, as DNA: TGTGCCAGCTCACCGTCGGCGGCGAACTATGGCTACACCTTC.

The chain uses TRBV27 and TRBJ1-2; D may be TRBD1 (6 bases). Germline loops: CDR1 MNHEY, CDR2 SMNVEV (reference sequence). V was clipped by 6 bases and J by 6 bases, with 14 bases between them. CDR3 length: 13 residues. In DNA form, the CDR3 reads TGTGCCAGCAGATACAGGGAAAAGGATGGCTACACCTTC. The encoded protein is CASRYREKDGYTF.

This clone was picked up a small number of times. The chain uses TRBV5-1 and TRBJ2-2; D possibly corresponds to TRBD1 (6 bases). Germline V gene data show CDR1 as SGHRS and CDR2 as YFSETQ. Trimming took off 4 bases at V and 4 bases at J, with 14 bases between the two ends. The CDR3 runs 15 residues. In DNA form, the CDR3 reads TGCGCCAGCAGCACCACAGGGTTAGTCACCGGGGAGCTGTTTTTT. Translation gives CASSTTGLVTGELFF.

The rearrangement uses TRBV30 and TRBJ1-3; possibly TRBD1 for D (5 bases). V was cut by 1 base and J by 3 bases, with 13 bases left in between. CDR1 and CDR2 from the germline V gene are GTSNPN and SVGIG (reference sequence). The CDR3 consists of 15 residues. The CDR3 is CAWSGGGTYGNTIYF. In DNA form, the CDR3 reads TGTGCCTGGAGTGGGGGAGGGACTTATGGAAACACCATATATTTT.

This rearrangement joins TRBV2 to TRBJ2-1, with 8 bases aligning to TRBD1. This CDR3 region has 15 residues. Germline lookup yields CDR1 SNHLY and CDR2 FYNNEI. Trimming took 4 bases from V and 1 from J; bases not matched to a gene: 3. The CDR3 DNA reads TGTGCCAGCAGTGTAGGACAGGGTTCCTACAATGAGCAGTTCTTC. Its translation: CASSVGQGSYNEQFF.

This sequence joins TRBV5-1 and TRBJ1-5; 12 bases agree with TRBD1. V shed 0 bases, J shed 6 bases, and the junction held 1 base outside the gene matches. Germline values: CDR1 SGHRS, CDR2 YFSETQ. CDR3 size: 15 residues. CDR3 protein: CASSLEGQGAQPQHF. The DNA for the CDR3 is TGCGCCAGCAGCTTGGAGGGACAGGGGGCTCAGCCCCAGCATTTT. The full variable domain, with the rest looked up from reference TRBV5-1 and TRBJ1-5, is KAGVTQTPRYLIKTRGQQVTLSCSPISGHRSVSWYQQTPGQGLQFLFEYFSETQRNKGNFPGRFSGRQFSNSRSEMNVSTLELGDSALYLCASSLEGQGAQPQHFGDGTRLSIL.

The chain's CDR3 is CASSVQQPQETQYF. CDR3 nucleotides: TGTGCCAGCAGTGTCCAACAACCCCAAGAGACCCAGTACTTC. This chain uses TRBV6-1 with TRBJ2-5; no reliable D call. The germline V gene encodes CDR1 MNHNS and CDR2 SASEGT. V was clipped by 4 bases and J by 1 base, with 10 bases between them. The length of the CDR3 is 14 residues.

This sequence joins TRBV4-3 and TRBJ2-2, with D perhaps TRBD1 (5 bases). This CDR3 comprises 15 residues. Trimming stripped 0 bases from V and 3 bases from J, with 8 bases between. Germline loops: CDR1 LGHNA, CDR2 YSLEER. This CDR3 is CASSQEQVHTGELFF. In DNA, the CDR3 is TGCGCCAGCAGCCAAGAACAGGTCCACACCGGGGAGCTGTTTTTT.

Here the CDR3 reads CASSTNLAVKTGANVLTF. CDR3 DNA: TGTGCCAGTAGTACCAACCTTGCGGTCAAAACTGGGGCCAACGTCCTGACTTTC. The rearrangement links TRBV19 to TRBJ2-6; D unclear. The CDR3 is 18 residues long. Germline V gene data show CDR1 as LNHDA and CDR2 as SQIVND (reference sequence). Trimming cost V 4 bases and J 2 bases, with 18 bases left between them.

This sequence joins TRBV19 and TRBJ2-3, with TRBD1 as a possible D gene (6 bases). CDR3 length equals 15 residues. Germline V CDR1 and CDR2: LNHDA, SQIVND (reference sequence). Trimming shortened V by 7 bases and J by 3 bases, and 17 bases separated the two germline ends. This CDR3 is CASTPLGQGTDTQYF. The CDR3 nucleotides read TGTGCCAGTACCCCCCTGGGGCAGGGGACAGATACGCAGTATTTT.

This clone occurred once. V is TRBV7-9 and J is TRBJ2-5, with D possibly TRBD2 on 6 matching bases. Trimming shortened V by 5 bases and J by 2 bases, and 9 bases separated the two germline ends. The CDR3 contains 13 residues. Germline values: CDR1 SEHNR, CDR2 FQNEAQ (reference sequence). In DNA, the CDR3 is TGTGCCAGCAGCCACGGGGGACAAGAGACCCAGTACTTC. This codes for CASSHGGQETQYF.

This clone occurred a few times. The chain links TRBV5-6 to TRBJ2-5, with D possibly matching TRBD2 (5 bases). The CDR3 is made up of 13 amino acids. From germline, CDR1 is SGHDT and CDR2 YYEEEE. Trimming stripped 2 bases from V and 7 bases from J, with 12 bases between. Here the CDR3 DNA reads TGTGCCAGCAGCTTTAGTGCACTAGGGACCCAGTACTTC. Translated, it gives CASSFSALGTQYF.

CDR3 residues: CASSYPGGPEAFF. In DNA, the CDR3 is TGTGCCAGCAGTTACCCCGGGGGACCTGAAGCTTTCTTT. The V call is TRBV6-6, the J call TRBJ1-1; D is possibly TRBD1 (5 bases). Trimming removed 2 bases from V and 6 bases from J, with 10 bases in between. CDR3 size: 13 residues. Germline V gives CDR1 MNHNY, CDR2 SVGAGI (reference sequence).